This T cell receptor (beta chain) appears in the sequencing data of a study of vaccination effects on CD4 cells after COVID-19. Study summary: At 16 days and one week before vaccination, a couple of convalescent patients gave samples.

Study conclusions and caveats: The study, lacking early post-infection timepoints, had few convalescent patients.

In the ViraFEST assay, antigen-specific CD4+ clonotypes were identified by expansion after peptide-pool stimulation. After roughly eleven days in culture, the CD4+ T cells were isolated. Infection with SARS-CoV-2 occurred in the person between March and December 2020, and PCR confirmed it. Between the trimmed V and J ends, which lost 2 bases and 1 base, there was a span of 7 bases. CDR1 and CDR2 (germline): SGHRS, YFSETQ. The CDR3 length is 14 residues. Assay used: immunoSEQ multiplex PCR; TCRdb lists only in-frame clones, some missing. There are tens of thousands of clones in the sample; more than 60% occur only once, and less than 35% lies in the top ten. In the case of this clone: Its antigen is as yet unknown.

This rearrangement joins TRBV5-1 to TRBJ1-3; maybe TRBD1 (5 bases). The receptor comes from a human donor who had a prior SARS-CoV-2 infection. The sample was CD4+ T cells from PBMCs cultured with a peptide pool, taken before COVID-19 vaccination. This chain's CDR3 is CASSFGASGNTIYF. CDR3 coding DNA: TGCGCCAGCAGCTTTGGGGCATCTGGAAACACCATATATTTT. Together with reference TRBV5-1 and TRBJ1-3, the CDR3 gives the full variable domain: KAGVTQTPRYLIKTRGQQVTLSCSPISGHRSVSWYQQTPGQGLQFLFEYFSETQRNKGNFPGRFSGRQFSNSRSEMNVSTLELGDSALYLCASSFGASGNTIYFGEGSWLTVV.